This TCR beta chain derives from a study of shared clonotypes between healthy human individuals. The wider study: Researchers assigned three CD4 naive, three CD4 memory, two CD8 naive and one CD8 memory plate to each donor. Study observations and caveats: Rarefaction analysis demonstrated incomplete sorted-subset sequencing notwithstanding large depth.

Germline V gene sequence: CDR1 WNHNN, CDR2 SYGVQD (reference sequence). With V trimmed by 6 bases and J by 3 bases, 4 bases remained unmatched. This CDR3 has 16 amino acids. Authors' analysis steps: Quality scores were absent from the junction-only immunoSEQ sequences, so filtering differed. Some clones are missing from TCRdb's copy, which holds only in-frame ones; the method was immunoSEQ multiplex PCR. V and J calls and clone size come straight from that table; D and trimming were deduced from the DNA. The sample includes over a million clones, around 74% of them seen just once. As to this clone: Its antigen is not known.

The TCR was taken from a man younger than 35 in good health. The sequenced sample consisted of memory CD4+ T cells sorted from blood. Regarding subset: CD45RA-negative fraction. The chain carries TRBV10-1 and TRBJ2-1; 14 nucleotides align to TRBD2. DNA for the CDR3: TGCGCCAGCAGCTCCGGGACTAGCGGGAGCTACAATGAGCAGTTCTTC. Its translation is CASSSGTSGSYNEQFF.